Following are 30 T cell receptor beta chains from one sample sequenced in a study of beta chain features in type 1 diabetes. Findings of the study overall: Significant though moderate, a shortening of TCRB CDR3s appeared in all four CD4+ subsets of Type 1 diabetes patients.

Expressed TCRB transcripts were sequenced because the entire RNA isolate underwent reverse transcription. TCRdb's table, derived via immunoSEQ multiplex PCR, lists solely in-frame clones and lacks some. The table includes roughly 140,000 clones, about a tenth detected once. Their target antigens are unknown. Sequenced material: central memory CD4+ T cells from blood. Every receptor here comes from a man aged 25-45 years with type 1 diabetes.

This clone was observed a handful of times. This same CDR3 is encoded by further DNA sequences in the sample. V gene TRBV7-9 combines with J gene TRBJ2-1; TRBD2 matches 9 bases. Germline trimming cut 3 bases from V and 1 base from J; bases unmatched to any gene: 4. This CDR3 has 16 residues. Germline CDR1 and CDR2: SEHNR and FQNEAQ (reference sequence). This CDR3 reads CASSLSLAGSYNEQFF. CDR3 DNA: TGTGCCAGCAGCTTGAGTCTAGCGGGGTCCTACAATGAGCAGTTCTTC.

The rearrangement links TRBV4-3 to TRBJ2-1; weak D call: TRBD2 (5 bases). The V gene's germline CDR1 is LGHNA and CDR2 YSLEER. The CDR3 runs 15 residues. Deletions cut 0 bases from V and 10 bases from J, with 16 bases between. The CDR3 reads CASSQDLLGIYEQFF. The CDR3 nucleotides are TGCGCCAGCAGCCAAGATCTGCTCGGGATTTACGAGCAGTTCTTC.

The chain joins TRBV9 to TRBJ2-6, with no clear D. The V and J ends lost 1 base and 1 base respectively, with 9 bases between them. The CDR3 is made up of 16 amino acids. Germline assignment: CDR1 SGDLS and CDR2 YYNGEE. CDR3 protein: CASSVRRSSGANVLTF. DNA for the CDR3: TGTGCCAGCAGCGTACGCCGGAGTTCTGGGGCCAACGTCCTGACTTTC.

A few counts support this clone. This chain connects TRBV27 to TRBJ2-5, with 7 bases that match TRBD2. CDR1 and CDR2 (germline): MNHEY, SMNVEV (reference sequence). The CDR3 has 13 amino acids. V was pared by 3 bases and J by 2 bases, with 0 bases of the junction left unmatched. The CDR3 DNA reads TGTGCCAGCAGTTTTAGCGGGCAAGAGACCCAGTACTTC. Protein product: CASSFSGQETQYF.

This clone was seen a few times. The chain links TRBV10-3 to TRBJ2-7; TRBD1 matches at 8 bases. The length of the CDR3 is 12 residues. Germline V gene data show CDR1 as ENHRY and CDR2 as SYGVKD. J was trimmed by 4 bases and V by 8 bases; bases with no gene match: 4. The CDR3 nucleotides are TGTGCCATCGGACAGGGCCAGTACGAGCAGTACTTC. It yields the protein CAIGQGQYEQYF.

This clone was detected only a few times. V gene TRBV7-3 combines with J gene TRBJ2-6; D call uncertain. Between the trimmed V and J ends, which lost 5 bases and 1 base, there was a span of 24 bases. The CDR3 length is 20 residues. Germline V gene sequence: CDR1 SGHTA, CDR2 FQGTGA. For the CDR3, the DNA is TGTGCCAGCAGCAATCCGAGACGGCGGAGCAGATTTTCTGGGGCCAACGTCCTGACTTTC. The encoded protein is CASSNPRRRSRFSGANVLTF.

This clone was recorded a few times. The chain couples TRBV2 to TRBJ2-5; 14 bases align to TRBD2. The CDR3 sequence is 16 residues long. The V gene end was trimmed by 8 bases and the J gene end by 7 bases; junction bases not matched to a gene: 12. Per the germline V gene, CDR1 is SNHLY and CDR2 is FYNNEI. CDR3 DNA: TGTGCCAGCGCACCCACGGGACTAGCGGGAGCAGGGACCCAGTACTTC. As protein: CASAPTGLAGAGTQYF.

The chain combines TRBV5-1 with TRBJ1-2; 7 bases map to TRBD1. The CDR3 runs to 16 residues. V lost 0 bases to trimming and J lost 8 bases; unmatched junction nucleotides: 13. Germline V gives CDR1 SGHRS, CDR2 YFSETQ. CDR3 protein: CASSLDPQQGKGGYTF. For the CDR3, the DNA is TGCGCCAGCAGCTTGGACCCTCAACAGGGGAAGGGGGGCTACACCTTC.

The chain uses TRBV5-6 and TRBJ2-2; perhaps TRBD2 as D (7 bases). Trimming took 2 bases from V and 6 from J, leaving 14 bases between them. The CDR3 has 15 amino acids. Germline CDR1 and CDR2: SGHDT and YYEEEE. CDR3 sequence: CASSFVPGGAGELFF. The CDR3, as DNA: TGTGCCAGCAGCTTTGTTCCGGGGGGCGCCGGGGAGCTGTTTTTT.

The chain uses TRBV7-3 and TRBJ2-7; D gene uncertain. Germline CDR1 is SGHTA and CDR2 is FQGTGA. The CDR3 spans 13 residues. The germline V and J ends were trimmed by 4 bases and 7 bases, with 14 bases remaining between them. The CDR3 DNA follows: TGTGCCAGCAGCTCCCCCCCCCAACGGGAGCAGTACTTC. Its protein is CASSSPPQREQYF.

The rearrangement links TRBV10-3 to TRBJ1-1, with D perhaps TRBD1 (5 bases). The CDR3 loop spans 15 amino acids. The V and J ends lost 2 bases and 1 base respectively, with 11 bases between them. Germline-derived CDR1 and CDR2 are ENHRY and SYGVKD. Here the CDR3 DNA reads TGTGCCATCAGTGAGAACACAGGACGGAACACTGAAGCTTTCTTT. It translates to CAISENTGRNTEAFF.

The table lists this clone with a few counts. The chain links TRBV5-1 to TRBJ2-1, with 14 bases identical to TRBD2. Germline V gene data show CDR1 as SGHRS and CDR2 as YFSETQ. V trimming: 4 bases; J trimming: 6 bases; junction bases outside the gene matches: 12. This CDR3 contains 18 residues. DNA for the CDR3: TGCGCCAGCAGCCCCCTACCGTTCGGGACTAGCGGGAGCAATGAGCAGTTCTTC. It yields the protein CASSPLPFGTSGSNEQFF.

The sample holds a few counts of this clone. The chain uses TRBV11-3 and TRBJ1-1; no clear D. The V end lost 3 bases, the J end lost 3 bases, and 8 bases lay between the germline ends. The CDR3 spans 13 residues. Germline V gene data show CDR1 as SGHNT and CDR2 as YENEEA. CDR3 sequence reads: CASSFTLDTEAFF. CDR3 sequence (DNA): TGTGCCAGCAGCTTTACTTTGGACACTGAAGCTTTCTTT.

There are a few counts of this clone. The genes are TRBV15 and TRBJ1-1; D gene ambiguous. This CDR3 region has 12 residues. Germline V gene sequence: CDR1 LNHNV, CDR2 YYDKDF (reference sequence). V lost 5 bases and J 7 bases, leaving 11 bases between the germline ends. The CDR3 DNA reads TGTGCCACCAGCGTACCCCGGGGTGAAGCTTTCTTT. Translation: CATSVPRGEAFF.

This clone was found a few times. This chain links TRBV2 with TRBJ2-5; TRBD1 is a possible D gene (6 bases). The V and J ends lost 4 bases and 2 bases respectively, with 14 bases between them. From germline, CDR1 is SNHLY and CDR2 FYNNEI. The CDR3 extends over 15 amino acids. As DNA, the CDR3 is TGTGCCAGCAGTGGGGTCAGGGGCCCTCAAGAGACCCAGTACTTC. Translated, it gives CASSGVRGPQETQYF.

This clone was counted only a few times. This chain links TRBV5-1 with TRBJ1-1, with 7 bases fitting TRBD1. CDR1 and CDR2 from the germline V gene are SGHRS and YFSETQ. This CDR3 contains 15 residues. Unmatched junction bases numbered 5, after V lost 2 bases and J lost 1 base. The CDR3 region is CASSLQGSGNTEAFF. In DNA, the CDR3 is TGCGCCAGCAGCTTACAGGGGTCAGGGAACACTGAAGCTTTCTTT.

A few counts support this clone. The chain has TRBV28 and TRBJ2-1, with 13 bases fitting TRBD2. The germline gives CDR1 MDHEN, CDR2 SYDVKM. Trimming took 6 bases from V and 13 from J; bases not matched to a gene: 12. This CDR3 is 15 amino acids long. CDR3 sequence reads: CASSTGGTSGIEQFF. The CDR3 DNA follows: TGTGCCAGCAGCACAGGAGGGACTAGCGGGATAGAACAGTTCTTC.

The rearrangement joins TRBV19 to TRBJ2-2, with 7 bases fitting TRBD1. CDR1 and CDR2 (germline): LNHDA, SQIVND (reference sequence). The CDR3 totals 14 residues. V lost 2 bases to trimming and J lost 3 bases; unmatched junction nucleotides: 0. The CDR3 reads CASSITGDTGELFF. The CDR3 DNA follows: TGTGCCAGTAGTATAACAGGGGACACCGGGGAGCTGTTTTTT.

This clone has more than one count but fewer than ten. The CDR3: CASSQDAQGAYEQYF. CDR3 nucleotide sequence: TGTGCCAGCAGCCAAGACGCACAGGGGGCCTACGAGCAGTACTTC. V and J are TRBV4-2 and TRBJ2-7; 8 nucleotides agree with TRBD1. The V and J ends lost 0 bases and 2 bases, in that order; junction bases with no gene match: 3. The CDR3 consists of 15 residues. CDR1 and CDR2 (germline): LGHNA, YNFKEQ.

This clone was counted a few times. The chain is built from TRBV5-4 and TRBJ2-6, with TRBD1 matching 7 bases. The J segment lost 0 bases and the V segment lost 4 bases, leaving 13 bases of the junction unmatched. In germline, CDR1 is SGHNT, CDR2 YYREEE (reference sequence). This CDR3 has 19 residues. CDR3 coding DNA: TGTGCCAGCAGCACAGGATTGGCCAGGGGGAACTCTGGGGCCAACGTCCTGACTTTC. Translating gives CASSTGLARGNSGANVLTF.

This clone appeared a few times. The rearrangement joins TRBV11-3 to TRBJ2-5, with TRBD2 as a possible D gene (6 bases). The V gene lost 1 base and the J gene lost 7 bases, with 19 bases spanning the gap. From germline, CDR1 is SGHNT and CDR2 YENEEA. The CDR3 runs to 16 residues. The DNA for the CDR3 is TGTGCCAGCAGCTTAGGGGTGGGAACTGACGGGGGGACCCAGTACTTC. Its protein is CASSLGVGTDGGTQYF. The complete variable domain, with remaining parts taken from reference TRBV11-3 and TRBJ2-5, reads EAGVVQSPRYKIIEKKQPVAFWCNPISGHNTLYWYLQNLGQGPELLIRYENEEAVDDSQLPKDRFSAERLKGVDSTLKIQPAELGDSAVYLCASSLGVGTDGGTQYFGPGTRLLVL.

The table lists this clone with a few counts. The chain has TRBV11-2 and TRBJ2-1; 7 positions agree with TRBD2. The CDR3 extends over 15 amino acids. Germline V CDR1 and CDR2: SGHAT, FQNNGV. V was clipped by 5 bases and J by 0 bases; unmatched bases: 4. The CDR3 here is CASSHGGGSYNEQFF. CDR3 nucleotides: TGTGCCAGCAGCCATGGGGGGGGCTCCTACAATGAGCAGTTCTTC. Supplemented by reference TRBV11-2 and TRBJ2-1, the full variable domain reads EAGVAQSPRYKIIEKRQSVAFWCNPISGHATLYWYQQILGQGPKLLIQFQNNGVVDDSQLPKDRFSAERLKGVDSTLKIQPAKLEDSAVYLCASSHGGGSYNEQFFGPGTRLTVL.

As to this clone: This sample also contains other DNA sequences that code for the same CDR3. The chain has TRBV11-1 and TRBJ2-2; unclear D gene. The CDR3 runs 13 residues. Deletions cut 3 bases from V and 1 base from J, with 3 bases between. CDR1 and CDR2 (germline): SGHAT, FQDESV (reference sequence). CDR3 coding DNA: TGTGCCAGCAGCTTCAGGAACACCGGGGAGCTGTTTTTT. This gives the protein CASSFRNTGELFF.

The chain carries TRBV27 and TRBJ2-7; 7 bases line up with TRBD2. V trimming: 6 bases; J trimming: 6 bases; junction bases outside the gene matches: 5. CDR1 is MNHEY and CDR2 is SMNVEV in the germline V gene (reference sequence). The CDR3 spans 12 residues. CDR3 DNA: TGTGCCAGCAGAGGAGCGGGGAGCGAGCAGTACTTC. Encoded protein: CASRGAGSEQYF.

The rearrangement links TRBV28 to TRBJ2-7, with D uncertain. V was clipped by 5 bases and J by 2 bases, with 13 bases between them. The CDR3 sequence is 14 residues long. Germline V gene lookup returns CDR1 MDHEN and CDR2 SYDVKM. The CDR3 DNA sequence: TGTGCCAGCAGTGAACCCCGTTCGGCCTACGAGCAGTACTTC. It translates to CASSEPRSAYEQYF.

The V gene is TRBV4-3, the J gene TRBJ2-5, with D possibly TRBD2 on 5 matching bases. This CDR3 is built from 15 residues. Between the trimmed V and J ends, which lost 0 bases and 5 bases, there was a span of 13 bases. Germline V gene sequence: CDR1 LGHNA, CDR2 YSLEER. CDR3 DNA sequence: TGCGCCAGCAGCCAAGATATCGGGGTTGGGGAGACCCAGTACTTC. As protein: CASSQDIGVGETQYF.

V gene TRBV2 combines with J gene TRBJ2-7; 7 bases align to TRBD1. Trimming cost V 8 bases and J 2 bases; bases outside gene matches: 15. This CDR3 is 16 amino acids long. Germline-derived CDR1 and CDR2 are SNHLY and FYNNEI. The chain's CDR3 is CASFDNRDRTTYEQYF. CDR3 DNA: TGTGCCAGCTTCGACAACCGGGACAGAACTACCTACGAGCAGTACTTC.

The rearrangement joins TRBV28 to TRBJ2-7; 8 nucleotides align to TRBD1. The CDR3 spans 14 residues. V lost 2 bases, J lost 3 bases, and 3 bases stayed unmatched. Germline CDR1 and CDR2: MDHEN and SYDVKM. The CDR3 bases are TGTGCCAGCAGTTTAAGAACAGGGGGCTACGAGCAGTACTTC. Its protein product is CASSLRTGGYEQYF. The whole variable domain, remainder taken from reference TRBV28 and TRBJ2-7, is DVKVTQSSRYLVKRTGEKVFLECVQDMDHENMFWYRQDPGLGLRLIYFSYDVKMKEKGDIPEGYSVSREKKERFSLILESASTNQTSMYLCASSLRTGGYEQYFGPGTRLTVT.

The chain carries TRBV30 and TRBJ2-3; TRBD2 matches at 14 bases. This CDR3 spans 13 amino acids. Germline V gene data show CDR1 as GTSNPN and CDR2 as SVGIG (reference sequence). Unmatched junction bases numbered 0, after V lost 5 bases and J lost 5 bases. In nucleotides, the CDR3 is TGTGCCTGGGGACTAGCGGGAGGAGATACGCAGTATTTT. This translates into CAWGLAGGDTQYF.

This clone was seen more than once but under ten times. The chain uses TRBV28 and TRBJ2-1; 7 nucleotides line up with TRBD1. V shed 5 bases and J 1 base; nucleotides not matched to a gene: 8. The CDR3 runs 16 residues. The germline V gene encodes CDR1 MDHEN and CDR2 SYDVKM. CDR3 nucleotide sequence: TGTGCCAGCAGTCCCTCTGGCAGGGGGTCCTACAATGAGCAGTTCTTC. This encodes CASSPSGRGSYNEQFF.